This T cell receptor (beta chain) is from a study of blood T cell repertoires in COVID-19. Study details: Donors in the United States, Italy and Spain gave samples during acute or convalescent COVID-19.

This clone is a singleton in its sample. Data came from immunoSEQ multiplex PCR; TCRdb stores just in-frame clones and leaves some out. The sample has fewer than 200,000 clones, around 82% seen once. This CDR3 comprises 16 residues. Losses at the gene ends were 4 bases for V and 3 bases for J; bases not matched to a gene: 4. Germline-derived CDR1 and CDR2 are LGHDT and YNNKEL (reference sequence). This sequence joins TRBV3-1 (or the pseudogene TRBV3-2) and TRBJ2-1; 12 bases agree with TRBD2. The material sequenced was peripheral blood. The sequence came from a woman aged 40 to 50 with COVID-19, enrolled during active disease. In DNA form, the CDR3 reads TGTGCCAGCAGCCCCGCTAGCGGGGGGGACTACAATGAGCAGTTCTTC. The encoded protein is CASSPASGGDYNEQFF.